This T cell receptor (beta chain) was documented in a study of PD-1 blockade in classical Hodgkin lymphoma. Findings and caveats of the study: The origin of the repertoire differences remains undefined, with disease activity or prior therapy as possible causes. Newly diagnosed patients were said to have less baseline TCR diversity than healthy donors did.

CDR1 LNHDA and CDR2 SQIVND come from the germline V gene (reference sequence). V shed 1 base and J 4 bases; nucleotides not matched to a gene: 6. The CDR3 has 15 residues. Stated time point: newly diagnosed, previously untreated cHL patient sample. The CD4+ T cells used were purified from thawed PBMCs through magnetic negative selection. PBMCs representing newly diagnosed, untreated classical Hodgkin lymphoma functioned as the comparison. About this clone itself: Its cognate antigen is unknown.

Assay: immunoSEQ multiplex PCR; the TCRdb copy retains only in-frame clones and omits some. The repertoire consists of under 40,000 clones, with approximately 90% occurring once and the leading ten covering more than 1%. Sequenced sample: CD4+ T cells from blood. The chain has TRBV19 and TRBJ1-1; 7 nucleotides match TRBD1. This sequence originates from a human donor with classical Hodgkin lymphoma. The CDR3 sequence: CASSIAGQVGTEAFF. The DNA of the CDR3 is TGTGCCAGTAGTATAGCTGGACAGGTAGGCACTGAAGCTTTCTTT.